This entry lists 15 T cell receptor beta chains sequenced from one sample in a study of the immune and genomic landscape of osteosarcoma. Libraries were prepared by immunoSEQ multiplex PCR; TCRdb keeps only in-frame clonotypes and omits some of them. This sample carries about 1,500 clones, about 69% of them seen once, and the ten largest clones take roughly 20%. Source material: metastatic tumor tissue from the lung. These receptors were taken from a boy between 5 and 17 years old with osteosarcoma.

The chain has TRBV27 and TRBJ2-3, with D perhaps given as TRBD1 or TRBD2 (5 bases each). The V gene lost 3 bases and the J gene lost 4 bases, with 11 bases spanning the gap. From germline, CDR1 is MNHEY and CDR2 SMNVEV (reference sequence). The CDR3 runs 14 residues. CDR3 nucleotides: TGTGCCAGCAGTTTGGGGACCTTGGCAGATACGCAGTATTTT. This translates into CASSLGTLADTQYF.

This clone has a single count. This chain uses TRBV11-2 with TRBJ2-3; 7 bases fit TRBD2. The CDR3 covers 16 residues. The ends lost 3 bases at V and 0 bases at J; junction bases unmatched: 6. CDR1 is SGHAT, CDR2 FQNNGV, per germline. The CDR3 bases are TGTGCCAGCAGCTTCTCGCGGGGGACTAGCACAGATACGCAGTATTTT. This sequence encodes CASSFSRGTSTDTQYF.

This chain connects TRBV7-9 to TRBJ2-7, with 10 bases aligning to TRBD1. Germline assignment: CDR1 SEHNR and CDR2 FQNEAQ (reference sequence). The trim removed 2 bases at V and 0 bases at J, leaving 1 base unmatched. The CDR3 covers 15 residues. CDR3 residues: CASSLWDRGSYEQYF. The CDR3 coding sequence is TGTGCCAGCAGCTTATGGGACAGGGGCTCCTACGAGCAGTACTTC. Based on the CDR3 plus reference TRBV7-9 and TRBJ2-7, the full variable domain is DTGVSQNPRHKITKRGQNVTFRCDPISEHNRLYWYRQTLGQGPEFLTYFQNEAQLEKSRLLSDRFSAERPKGSFSTLEIQRTEQGDSAMYLCASSLWDRGSYEQYFGPGTRLTVT.

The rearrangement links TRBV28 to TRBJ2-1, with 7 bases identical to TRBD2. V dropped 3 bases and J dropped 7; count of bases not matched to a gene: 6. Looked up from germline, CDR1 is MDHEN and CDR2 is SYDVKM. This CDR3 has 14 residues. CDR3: CASSFNGRMNEQFF. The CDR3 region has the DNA TGTGCCAGCAGTTTTAACGGGAGGATGAATGAGCAGTTCTTC.

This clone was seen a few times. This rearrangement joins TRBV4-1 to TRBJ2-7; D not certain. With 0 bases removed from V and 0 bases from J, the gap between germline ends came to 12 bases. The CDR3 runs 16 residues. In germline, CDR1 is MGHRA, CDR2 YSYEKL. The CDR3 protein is CASSQDFPGSSYEQYF. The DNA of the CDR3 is TGCGCCAGCAGCCAAGATTTCCCGGGTTCCTCCTACGAGCAGTACTTC.

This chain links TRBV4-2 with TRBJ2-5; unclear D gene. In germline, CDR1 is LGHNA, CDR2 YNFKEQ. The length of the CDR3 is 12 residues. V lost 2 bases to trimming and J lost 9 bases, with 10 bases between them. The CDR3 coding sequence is TGTGCCAGCAGCCAACTAAAAGGGTCCCAGTACTTC. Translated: CASSQLKGSQYF.

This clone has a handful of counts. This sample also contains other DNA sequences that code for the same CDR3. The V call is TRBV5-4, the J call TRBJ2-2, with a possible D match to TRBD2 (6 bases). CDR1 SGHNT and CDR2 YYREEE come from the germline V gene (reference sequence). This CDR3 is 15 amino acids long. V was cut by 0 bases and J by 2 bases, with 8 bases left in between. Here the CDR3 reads CASSLAGANTGELFF. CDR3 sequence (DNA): TGTGCCAGCAGCTTGGCGGGAGCCAACACCGGGGAGCTGTTTTTT. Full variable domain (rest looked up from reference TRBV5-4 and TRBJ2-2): ETGVTQSPTHLIKTRGQQVTLRCSSQSGHNTVSWYQQALGQGPQFIFQYYREEENGRGNFPPRFSGLQFPNYSSELNVNALELDDSALYLCASSLAGANTGELFFGEGSRLTVL.

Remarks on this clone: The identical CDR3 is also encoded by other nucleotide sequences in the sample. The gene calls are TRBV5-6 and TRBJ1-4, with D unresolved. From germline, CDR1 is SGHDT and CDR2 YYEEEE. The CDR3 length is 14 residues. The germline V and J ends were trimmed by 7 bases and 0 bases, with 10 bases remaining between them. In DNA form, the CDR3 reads TGTGCCAGCTCCCTAATTGCAACTAATGAAAAACTGTTTTTT. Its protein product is CASSLIATNEKLFF.

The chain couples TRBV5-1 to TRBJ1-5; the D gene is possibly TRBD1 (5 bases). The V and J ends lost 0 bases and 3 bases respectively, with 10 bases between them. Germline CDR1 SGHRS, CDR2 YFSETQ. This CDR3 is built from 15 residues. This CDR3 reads CASSLARTTNQPQHF. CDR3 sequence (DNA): TGCGCCAGCAGCTTGGCCAGGACAACCAATCAGCCCCAGCATTTT.

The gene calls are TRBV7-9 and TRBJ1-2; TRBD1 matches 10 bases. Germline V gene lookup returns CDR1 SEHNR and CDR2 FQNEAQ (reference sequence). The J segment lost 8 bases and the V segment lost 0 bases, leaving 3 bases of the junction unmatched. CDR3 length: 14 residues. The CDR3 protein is CASSLAGTGDGYTF. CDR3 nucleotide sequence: TGTGCCAGCAGCTTAGCGGGGACAGGGGACGGCTACACCTTC.

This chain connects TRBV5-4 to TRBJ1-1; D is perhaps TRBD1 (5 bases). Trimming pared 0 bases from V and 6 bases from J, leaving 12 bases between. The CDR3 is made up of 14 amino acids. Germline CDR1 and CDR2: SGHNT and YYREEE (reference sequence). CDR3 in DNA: TGTGCCAGCAGCTTGGAAGAACAGGCCCCTGAAGCTTTCTTT. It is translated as CASSLEEQAPEAFF.

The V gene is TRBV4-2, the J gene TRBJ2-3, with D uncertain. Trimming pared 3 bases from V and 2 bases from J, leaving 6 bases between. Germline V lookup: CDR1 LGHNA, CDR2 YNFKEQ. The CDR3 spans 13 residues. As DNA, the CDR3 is TGTGCCAGCAGCCAGACCACCACAGATACGCAGTATTTT. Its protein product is CASSQTTTDTQYF.

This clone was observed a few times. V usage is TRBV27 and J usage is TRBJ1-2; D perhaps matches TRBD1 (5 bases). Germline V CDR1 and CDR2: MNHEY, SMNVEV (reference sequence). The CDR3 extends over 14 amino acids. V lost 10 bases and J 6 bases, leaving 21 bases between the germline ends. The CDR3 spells CATLGGNQYDGYTF. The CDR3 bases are TGTGCCACTCTGGGGGGGAACCAGTATGATGGCTACACCTTC.

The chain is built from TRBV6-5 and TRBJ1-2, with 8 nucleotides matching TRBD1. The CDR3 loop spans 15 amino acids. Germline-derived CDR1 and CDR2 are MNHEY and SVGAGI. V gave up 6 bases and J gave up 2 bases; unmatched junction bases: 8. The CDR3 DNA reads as TGTGCCAGCAGGGAGACGACAGGGGAAAACTATGGCTACACCTTC. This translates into CASRETTGENYGYTF.

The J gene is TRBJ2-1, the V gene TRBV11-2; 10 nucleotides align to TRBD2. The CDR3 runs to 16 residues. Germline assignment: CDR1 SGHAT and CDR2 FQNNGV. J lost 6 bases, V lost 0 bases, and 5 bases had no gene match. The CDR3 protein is CASSLELAGFSNEQFF. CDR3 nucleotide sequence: TGTGCCAGCAGCTTAGAACTAGCGGGATTCAGCAATGAGCAGTTCTTC.